This entry features one TCR beta chain sequence. This specimen comes from a study of blood T cell repertoires in COVID-19. Study summary: Both acute and convalescent COVID-19 samples were obtained from the United States, Italy and Spain. T cells, B-cell-depleted T cells, or PBMCs supplied cDNA or gDNA.

Original processing notes: Using reference gene primer amplification, nucleated cell counts were estimated. Generated by immunoSEQ multiplex PCR, the TCRdb table keeps only in-frame clones and is missing some. V and J calls and clone size are those listed in that table; D and trimming were worked out from the DNA. The data show about 370,000 clones, around 87% seen once. CDR3 length equals 15 residues. Germline CDR1 SNHLY, CDR2 FYNNEI. V was shortened by 2 bases and J by 0 bases, with 10 bases between the two germline ends. This TCR derives from a woman younger than 45 with COVID-19, enrolled during active disease. Sequenced sample: peripheral blood. V is TRBV2 and J is TRBJ1-1, with a weak D call TRBD1 (5 bases). CDR3 region: CASSELSGMNTEAFF. CDR3 coding DNA: TGTGCCAGCAGTGAACTGTCAGGGATGAACACTGAAGCTTTCTTT.